This entry is about one TCR delta chain. Its antigen remains unidentified. With only one base between it and a far larger clone, this is likely a read error. Other DNA sequences in this sample translate to the same CDR3. This entry belongs to a study of human gamma delta and Vdelta1 T cells listed by TCRdb under 2018. Looking at the study overall: The study examined Delta One T cells, which are Vd1+ gamma-delta T cells, as cytotoxic effectors against acute myeloid leukemia.

V was cut back by 0 bases and J by 0 bases, leaving a gap of 26 bases between them. CDR1 TSWWSYY and CDR2 QGS were looked up in the germline V gene. Measured from the cysteine to the phenylalanine, the CDR3 is 21 residues long. CDR3 DNA only is kept here, 63 bases in frame from base 1. Library construction relied on PCR. Data came from an Illumina MiSeq. Identical DNA sequences were merged into single rows after TCRdb reprocessed the public reads with CATT. Here the sample has approximately 6,000 delta-chain clones; over 8.5% occur a single time. Roughly 14% of the sample is taken by the ten largest. The source is a human donor in good health. The rearranged segments are TRDV1 and TRDJ1, and possibly TRDD2, on 6 matching bases. Sequenced input: naive CD27+ Vdelta1 gamma-delta T cells from blood. The nucleotide sequence reads TGTGCTCTTGGGGAACTATTTCCTAAAACATCATCGATGGGGTACACCGATAAACTCATCTTT. This codes for CALGELFPKTSSMGYTDKLIF.